This entry features one T cell receptor beta chain sequence. Its target is not known. The sample comes from a study of radiation and T cells in renal cell carcinoma. Broader study findings: From baseline, blood top tumor clonotypes peaked at 2 weeks post-radiation.

Time point meaning: baseline pretreatment blood. Treatment defined: 15 Gy SBRT to primary tumor, nephrectomy 4 weeks later. The data were produced by immunoSEQ multiplex PCR, yet TCRdb's version contains in-frame clones alone and is incomplete. The sample shows about 49,000 clones, roughly four fifths of them seen only once. The germline gives CDR1 MDHEN, CDR2 SYDVKM. The V and J ends lost 2 bases and 1 base respectively, with 6 bases between them. The CDR3 covers 14 residues. The sample here was blood, taken from a patient whose treatment included radiotherapy and nephrectomy. The rearrangement links TRBV28 to TRBJ2-1, with D possibly matching TRBD1 (5 bases). This TCR came from a woman between 65 and 79 years old with renal cell carcinoma. CDR3 region: CASSLQGSYNEQFF. CDR3 coding DNA: TGTGCCAGCAGTTTACAGGGTTCCTACAATGAGCAGTTCTTC.